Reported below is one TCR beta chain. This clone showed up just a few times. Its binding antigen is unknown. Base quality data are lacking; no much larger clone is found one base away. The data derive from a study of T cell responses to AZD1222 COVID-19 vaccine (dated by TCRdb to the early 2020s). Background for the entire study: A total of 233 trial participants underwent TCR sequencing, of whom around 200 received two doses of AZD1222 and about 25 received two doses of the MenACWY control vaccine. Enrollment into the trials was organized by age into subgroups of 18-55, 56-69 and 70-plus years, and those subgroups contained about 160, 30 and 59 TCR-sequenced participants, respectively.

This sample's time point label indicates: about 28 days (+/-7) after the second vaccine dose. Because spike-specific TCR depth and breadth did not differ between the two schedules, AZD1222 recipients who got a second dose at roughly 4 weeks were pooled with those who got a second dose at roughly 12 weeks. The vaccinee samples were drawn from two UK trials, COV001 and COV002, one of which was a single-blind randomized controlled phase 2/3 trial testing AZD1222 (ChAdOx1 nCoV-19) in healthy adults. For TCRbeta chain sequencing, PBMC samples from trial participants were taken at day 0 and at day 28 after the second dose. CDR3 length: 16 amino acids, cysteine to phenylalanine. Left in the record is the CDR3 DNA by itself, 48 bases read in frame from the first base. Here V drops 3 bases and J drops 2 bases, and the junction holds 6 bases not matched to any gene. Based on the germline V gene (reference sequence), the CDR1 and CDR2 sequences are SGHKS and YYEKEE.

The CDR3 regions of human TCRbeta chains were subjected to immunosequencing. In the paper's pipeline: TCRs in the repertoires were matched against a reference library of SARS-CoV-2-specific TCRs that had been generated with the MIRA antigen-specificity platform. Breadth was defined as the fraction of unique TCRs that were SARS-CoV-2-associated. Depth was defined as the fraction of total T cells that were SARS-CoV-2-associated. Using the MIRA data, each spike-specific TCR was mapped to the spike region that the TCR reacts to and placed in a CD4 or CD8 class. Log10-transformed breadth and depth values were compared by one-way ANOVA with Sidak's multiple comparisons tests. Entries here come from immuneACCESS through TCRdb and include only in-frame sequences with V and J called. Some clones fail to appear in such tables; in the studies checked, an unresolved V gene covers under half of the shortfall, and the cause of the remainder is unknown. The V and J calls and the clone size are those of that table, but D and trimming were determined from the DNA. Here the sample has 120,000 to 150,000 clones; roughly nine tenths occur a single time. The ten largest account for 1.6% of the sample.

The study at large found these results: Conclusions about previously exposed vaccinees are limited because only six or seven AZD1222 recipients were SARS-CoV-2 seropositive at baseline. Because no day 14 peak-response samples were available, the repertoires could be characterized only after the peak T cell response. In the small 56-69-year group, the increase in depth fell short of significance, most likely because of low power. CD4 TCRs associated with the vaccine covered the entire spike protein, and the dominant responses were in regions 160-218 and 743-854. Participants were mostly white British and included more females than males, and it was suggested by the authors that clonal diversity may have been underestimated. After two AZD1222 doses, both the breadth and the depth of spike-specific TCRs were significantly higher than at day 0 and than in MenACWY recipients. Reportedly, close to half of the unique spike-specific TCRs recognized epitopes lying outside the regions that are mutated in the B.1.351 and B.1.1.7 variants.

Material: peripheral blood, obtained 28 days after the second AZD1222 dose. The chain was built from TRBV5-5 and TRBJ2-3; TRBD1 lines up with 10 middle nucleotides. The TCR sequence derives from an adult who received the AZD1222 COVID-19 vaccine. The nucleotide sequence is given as TGTGCCAGCAGCTCCCGGGACAGGGGACCCACAGATACGCAGTATTTT. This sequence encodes CASSSRDRGPTDTQYF.